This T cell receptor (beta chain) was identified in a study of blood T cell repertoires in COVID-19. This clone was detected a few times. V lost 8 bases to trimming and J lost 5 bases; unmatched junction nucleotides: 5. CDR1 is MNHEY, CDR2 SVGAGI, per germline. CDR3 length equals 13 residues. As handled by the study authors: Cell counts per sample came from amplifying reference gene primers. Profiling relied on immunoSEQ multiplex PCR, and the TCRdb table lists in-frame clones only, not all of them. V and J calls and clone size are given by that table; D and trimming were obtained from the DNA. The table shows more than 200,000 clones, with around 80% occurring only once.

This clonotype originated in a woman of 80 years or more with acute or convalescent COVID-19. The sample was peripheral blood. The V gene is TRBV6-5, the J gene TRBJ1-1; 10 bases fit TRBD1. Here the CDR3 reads CASRGTGATEAFF. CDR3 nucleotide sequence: TGTGCCAGCCGAGGGACAGGGGCGACTGAAGCTTTCTTT.